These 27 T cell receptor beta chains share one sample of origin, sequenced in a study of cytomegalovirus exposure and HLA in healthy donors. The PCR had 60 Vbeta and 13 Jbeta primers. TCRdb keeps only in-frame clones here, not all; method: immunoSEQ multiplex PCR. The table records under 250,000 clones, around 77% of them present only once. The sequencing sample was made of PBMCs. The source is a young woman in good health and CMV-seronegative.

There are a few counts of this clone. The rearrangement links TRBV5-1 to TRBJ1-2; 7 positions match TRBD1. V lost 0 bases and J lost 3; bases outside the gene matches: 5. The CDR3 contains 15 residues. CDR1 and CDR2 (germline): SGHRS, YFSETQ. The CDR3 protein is CASSLDPGQDYGYTF. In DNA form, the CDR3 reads TGCGCCAGCAGCTTGGACCCAGGACAGGACTATGGCTACACCTTC.

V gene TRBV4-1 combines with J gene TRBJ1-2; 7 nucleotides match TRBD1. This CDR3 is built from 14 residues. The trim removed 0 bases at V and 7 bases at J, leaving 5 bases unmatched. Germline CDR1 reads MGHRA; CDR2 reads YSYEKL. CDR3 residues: CASSQETGSRGYTF. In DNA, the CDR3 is TGCGCCAGCAGCCAAGAGACAGGGAGCCGTGGCTACACCTTC.

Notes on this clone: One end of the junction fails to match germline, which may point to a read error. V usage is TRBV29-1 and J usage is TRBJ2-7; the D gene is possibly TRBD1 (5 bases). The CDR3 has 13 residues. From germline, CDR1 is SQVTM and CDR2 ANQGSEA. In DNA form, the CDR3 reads TGCAGCATCCGACAGACCGGCTCCTACGGGCAGTACTTC. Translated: CSIRQTGSYGQYF.

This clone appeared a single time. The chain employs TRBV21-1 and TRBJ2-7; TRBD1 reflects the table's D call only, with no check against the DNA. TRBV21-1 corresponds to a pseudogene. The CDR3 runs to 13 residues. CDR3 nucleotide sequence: TGTGCCGCAGTCCCCGACAGGGCGTACGAGCAGTACTTC. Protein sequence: CAAVPDRAYEQYF.

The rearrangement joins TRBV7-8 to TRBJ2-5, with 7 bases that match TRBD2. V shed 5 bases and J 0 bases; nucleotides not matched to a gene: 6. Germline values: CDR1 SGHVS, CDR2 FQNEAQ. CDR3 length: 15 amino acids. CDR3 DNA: TGTGCCAGCAGCCCTAGACTAGCACACCAAGAGACCCAGTACTTC. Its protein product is CASSPRLAHQETQYF.

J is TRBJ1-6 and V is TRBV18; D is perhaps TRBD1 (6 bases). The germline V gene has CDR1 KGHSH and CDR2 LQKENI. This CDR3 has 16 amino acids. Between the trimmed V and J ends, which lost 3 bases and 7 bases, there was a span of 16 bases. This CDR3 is CASSPYGQWGNSPLHF. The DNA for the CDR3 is TGTGCCAGCTCACCGTACGGACAGTGGGGCAATTCACCCCTCCACTTT.

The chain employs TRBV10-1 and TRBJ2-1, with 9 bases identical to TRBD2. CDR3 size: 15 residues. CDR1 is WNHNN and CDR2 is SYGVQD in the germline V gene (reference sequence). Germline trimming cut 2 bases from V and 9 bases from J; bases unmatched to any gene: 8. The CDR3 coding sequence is TGCGCCAGCAGTGAGAGGCCTAGCGGGGAGGGTGAGCAGTTCTTC. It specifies CASSERPSGEGEQFF.

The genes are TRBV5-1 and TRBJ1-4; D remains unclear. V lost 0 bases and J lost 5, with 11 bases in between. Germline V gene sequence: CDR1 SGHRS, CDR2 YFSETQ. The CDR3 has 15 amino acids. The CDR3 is CASSLALLGNEKLFF. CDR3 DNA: TGCGCCAGCAGCTTGGCCCTCCTAGGAAATGAAAAACTGTTTTTT.

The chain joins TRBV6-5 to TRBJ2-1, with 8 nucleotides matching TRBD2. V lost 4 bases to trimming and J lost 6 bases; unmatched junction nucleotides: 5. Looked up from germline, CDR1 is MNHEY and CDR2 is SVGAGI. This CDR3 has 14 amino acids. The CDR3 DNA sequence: TGTGCCAGCAGTTGGCGACGGGGGGGCAATGAGCAGTTCTTC. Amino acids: CASSWRRGGNEQFF.

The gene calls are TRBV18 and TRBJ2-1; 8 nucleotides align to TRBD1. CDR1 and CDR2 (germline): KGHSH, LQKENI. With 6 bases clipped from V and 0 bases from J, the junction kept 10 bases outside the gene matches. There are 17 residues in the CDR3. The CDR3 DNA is TGTGCCAGCTCTCCCGGGACAGGCGCCTTCTCCTACAATGAGCAGTTCTTC. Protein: CASSPGTGAFSYNEQFF.

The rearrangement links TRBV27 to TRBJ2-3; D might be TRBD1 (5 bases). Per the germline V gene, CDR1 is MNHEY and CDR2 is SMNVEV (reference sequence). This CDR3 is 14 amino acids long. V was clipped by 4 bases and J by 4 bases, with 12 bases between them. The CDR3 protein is CASSSRVWADTQYF. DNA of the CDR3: TGTGCCAGCAGTTCCAGGGTCTGGGCAGATACGCAGTATTTT.

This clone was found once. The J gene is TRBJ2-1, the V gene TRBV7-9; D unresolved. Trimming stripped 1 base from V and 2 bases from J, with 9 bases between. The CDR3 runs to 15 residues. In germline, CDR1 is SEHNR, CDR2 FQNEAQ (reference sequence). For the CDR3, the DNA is TGTGCCAGCAGCTTAGTGGTCGGTGCCTACAATGAGCAGTTCTTC. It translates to CASSLVVGAYNEQFF.

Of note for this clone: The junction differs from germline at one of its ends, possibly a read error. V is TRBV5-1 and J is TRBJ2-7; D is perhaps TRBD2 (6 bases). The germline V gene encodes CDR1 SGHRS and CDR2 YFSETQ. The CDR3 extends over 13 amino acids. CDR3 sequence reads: CAGSPGLADEQYF. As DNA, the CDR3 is TGCGCCGGCAGCCCGGGACTCGCGGACGAGCAGTACTTC.

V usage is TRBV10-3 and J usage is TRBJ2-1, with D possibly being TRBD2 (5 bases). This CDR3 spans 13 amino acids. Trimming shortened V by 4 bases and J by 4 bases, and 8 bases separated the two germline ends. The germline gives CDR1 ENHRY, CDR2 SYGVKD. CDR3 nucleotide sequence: TGTGCCATCAGTGGCGGAGGATACAATGAGCAGTTCTTC. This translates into CAISGGGYNEQFF.

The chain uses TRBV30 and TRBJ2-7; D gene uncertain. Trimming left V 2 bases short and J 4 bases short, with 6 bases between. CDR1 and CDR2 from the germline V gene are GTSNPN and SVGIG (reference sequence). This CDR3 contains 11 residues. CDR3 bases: TGTGCCTGGAGTATTTTATACGAGCAGTACTTC. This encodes CAWSILYEQYF.

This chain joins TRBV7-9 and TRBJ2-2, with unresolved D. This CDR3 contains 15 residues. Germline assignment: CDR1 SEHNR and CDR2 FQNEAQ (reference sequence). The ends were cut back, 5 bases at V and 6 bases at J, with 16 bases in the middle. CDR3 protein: CASSPPAKWAGELFF. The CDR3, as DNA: TGTGCCAGCAGCCCGCCAGCGAAGTGGGCCGGGGAGCTGTTTTTT.

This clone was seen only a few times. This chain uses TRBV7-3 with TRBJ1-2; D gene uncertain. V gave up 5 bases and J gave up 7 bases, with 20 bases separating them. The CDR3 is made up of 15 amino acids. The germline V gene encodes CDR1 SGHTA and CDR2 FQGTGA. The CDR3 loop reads CASSPTPTLWSGYTF. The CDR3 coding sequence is TGTGCCAGCAGCCCCACACCGACCCTCTGGAGTGGCTACACCTTC.

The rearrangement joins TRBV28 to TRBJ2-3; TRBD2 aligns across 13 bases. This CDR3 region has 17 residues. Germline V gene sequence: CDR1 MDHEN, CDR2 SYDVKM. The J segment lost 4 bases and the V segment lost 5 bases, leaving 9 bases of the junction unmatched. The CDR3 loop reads CASSQGLAGVGADTQYF. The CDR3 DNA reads TGTGCCAGCAGTCAAGGACTAGCGGGAGTGGGCGCAGATACGCAGTATTTT.

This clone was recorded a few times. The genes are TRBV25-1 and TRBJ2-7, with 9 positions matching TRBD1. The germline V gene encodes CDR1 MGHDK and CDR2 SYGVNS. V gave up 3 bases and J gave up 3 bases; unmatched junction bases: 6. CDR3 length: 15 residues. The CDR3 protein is CASSDPTGQGYEQYF. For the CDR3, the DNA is TGTGCCAGCAGTGACCCCACGGGACAGGGCTACGAGCAGTACTTC.

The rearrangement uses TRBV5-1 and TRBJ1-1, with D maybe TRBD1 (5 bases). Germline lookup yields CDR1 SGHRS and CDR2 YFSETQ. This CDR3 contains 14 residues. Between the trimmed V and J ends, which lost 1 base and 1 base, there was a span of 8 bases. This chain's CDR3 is CASSLFTGNTEAFF. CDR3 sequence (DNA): TGCGCCAGCAGCTTGTTTACAGGGAACACTGAAGCTTTCTTT.

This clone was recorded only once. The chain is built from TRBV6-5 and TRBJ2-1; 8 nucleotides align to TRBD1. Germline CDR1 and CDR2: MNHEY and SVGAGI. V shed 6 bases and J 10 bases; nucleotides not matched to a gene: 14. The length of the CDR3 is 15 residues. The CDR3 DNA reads TGTGCCAGCAGCCCACTCCGACAGGGGAAAGAAGAGCAGTTCTTC. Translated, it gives CASSPLRQGKEEQFF.

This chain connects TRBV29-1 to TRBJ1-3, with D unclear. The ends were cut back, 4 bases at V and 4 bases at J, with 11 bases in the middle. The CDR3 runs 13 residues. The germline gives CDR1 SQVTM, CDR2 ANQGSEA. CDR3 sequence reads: CSVASGLGNTIYF. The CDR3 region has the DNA TGCAGCGTTGCCTCAGGTCTAGGAAACACCATATATTTT.

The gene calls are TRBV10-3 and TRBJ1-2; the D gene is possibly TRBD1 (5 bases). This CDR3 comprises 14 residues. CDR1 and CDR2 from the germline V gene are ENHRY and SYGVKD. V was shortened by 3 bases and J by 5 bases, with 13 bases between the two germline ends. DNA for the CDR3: TGTGCCATCAGTGAAGGGACTACGAGATATGGCTACACCTTC. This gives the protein CAISEGTTRYGYTF.

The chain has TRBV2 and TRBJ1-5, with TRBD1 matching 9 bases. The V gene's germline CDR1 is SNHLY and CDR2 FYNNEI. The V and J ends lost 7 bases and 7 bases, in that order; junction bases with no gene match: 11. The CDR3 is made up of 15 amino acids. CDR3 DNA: TGTGCCAGCACCCGCGAGACAGGGGGATTCCAGCCCCAGCATTTT. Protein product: CASTRETGGFQPQHF.

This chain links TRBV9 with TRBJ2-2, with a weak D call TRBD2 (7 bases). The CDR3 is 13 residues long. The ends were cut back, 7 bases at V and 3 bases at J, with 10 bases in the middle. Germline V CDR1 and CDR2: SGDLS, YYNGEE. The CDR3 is CASGGGDTGELFF. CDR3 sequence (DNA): TGTGCCAGCGGAGGGGGGGACACCGGGGAGCTGTTTTTT.

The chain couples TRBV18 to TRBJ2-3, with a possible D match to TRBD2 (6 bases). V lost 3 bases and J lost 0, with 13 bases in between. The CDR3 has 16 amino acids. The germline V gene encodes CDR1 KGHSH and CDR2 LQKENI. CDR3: CASSPPGTFSTDTQYF. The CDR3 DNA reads TGTGCCAGCTCACCTCCAGGGACTTTTAGCACAGATACGCAGTATTTT. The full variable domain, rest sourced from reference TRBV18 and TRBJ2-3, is NAGVMQNPRHLVRRRGQEARLRCSPMKGHSHVYWYRQLPEEGLKFMVYLQKENIIDESGMPKERFSAEFPKEGPSILRIQQVVRGDSAAYFCASSPPGTFSTDTQYFGPGTRLTVL.

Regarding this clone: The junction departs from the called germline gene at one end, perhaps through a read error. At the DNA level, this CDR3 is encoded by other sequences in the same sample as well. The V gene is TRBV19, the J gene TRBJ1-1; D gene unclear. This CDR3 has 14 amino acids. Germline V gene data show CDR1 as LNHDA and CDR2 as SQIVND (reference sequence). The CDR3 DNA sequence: TGCGCCAGTAGTATTACGGTCGTGAACACTGAAGCTTTCTTT. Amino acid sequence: CASSITVVNTEAFF.